In its sample, the clone carrying this T cell receptor (beta chain) was seen many times. This CDR3 region has 14 residues. With 4 bases removed from V and 6 bases from J, the gap between germline ends came to 15 bases. Germline CDR1 reads ENHRY; CDR2 reads SYGVKD. These data come from a study of neurological immune-mediated disorders. TCRdb passed the 5' RACE reads through MiXCR, listing each CDR3 protein once. Here the sample spans 65,000 to 90,000 distinct CDR3 sequences, 4.5% to 6.5% being singletons. This TCR was recovered from a woman aged 25 to 39 with multiple sclerosis. What was sequenced was PBMCs. The chain is built from TRBV10-3 and TRBJ1-2, with D unresolved. CDR3 nucleotides: TGTGCCATCAGTGGCGAGCGAAGGTCTGATGGCTACACCTTC. Its translation is CAISGERRSDGYTF.